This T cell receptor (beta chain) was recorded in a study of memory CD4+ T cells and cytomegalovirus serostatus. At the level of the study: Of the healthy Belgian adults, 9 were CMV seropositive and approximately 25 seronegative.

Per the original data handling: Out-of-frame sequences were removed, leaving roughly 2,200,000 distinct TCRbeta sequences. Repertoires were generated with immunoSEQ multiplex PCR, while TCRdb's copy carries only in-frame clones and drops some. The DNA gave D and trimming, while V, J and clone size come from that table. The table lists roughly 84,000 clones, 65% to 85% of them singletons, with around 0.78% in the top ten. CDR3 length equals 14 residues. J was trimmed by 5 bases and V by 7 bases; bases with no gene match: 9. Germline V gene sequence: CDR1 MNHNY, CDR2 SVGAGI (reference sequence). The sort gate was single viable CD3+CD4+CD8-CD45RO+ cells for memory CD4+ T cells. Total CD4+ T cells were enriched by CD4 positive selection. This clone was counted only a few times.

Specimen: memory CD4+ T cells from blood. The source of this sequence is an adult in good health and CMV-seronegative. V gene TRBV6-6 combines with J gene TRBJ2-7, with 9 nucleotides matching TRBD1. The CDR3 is CASNSGQGNHEQYF. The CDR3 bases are TGTGCCAGCAACTCGGGACAGGGCAATCACGAGCAGTACTTC.